Below, 5 T cell receptor beta chains from the same sample are listed, as sequenced in a study of OX40 agonist ivuxolimab in advanced cancers. Repertoires were generated with immunoSEQ multiplex PCR, while TCRdb's copy carries only in-frame clones and drops some. The data hold around 65,000 clones, with about four fifths observed a single time. The sequencing used CD4+ or CD8+ T cells sorted from blood, collected in a trial of the OX40 agonist ivuxolimab. These receptors all stem from an adult with an advanced solid tumor such as melanoma, head and neck, liver or kidney cancer.

The chain carries TRBV14 and TRBJ2-3; weak D call: TRBD1 (5 bases). The V end lost 4 bases, the J end lost 3 bases, and 14 bases lay between the germline ends. The germline CDR1 and CDR2 sequences are SGHDN and FVKESK. The CDR3 is 15 residues long. CDR3 protein: CASSPVWTRTDTQYF. In DNA form, the CDR3 reads TGTGCCAGCAGCCCCGTTTGGACACGGACAGATACGCAGTATTTT.

This clone occurred a few times. The CDR3 sequence: CASSDDTNTEAFF. CDR3 DNA: TGTGCCAGCAGTGATGACACGAACACTGAAGCTTTCTTT. The V and J genes are TRBV2 and TRBJ1-1; D is unresolved. There are 13 residues in the CDR3. The V end was cut by 3 bases, the J end by 1 base, with 6 bases between. The germline gives CDR1 SNHLY, CDR2 FYNNEI.

This chain joins TRBV7-6 and TRBJ2-1; 13 positions match TRBD2. CDR3 length: 13 amino acids. Per the germline V gene, CDR1 is SGHVS and CDR2 is FNYEAQ. V lost 4 bases and J lost 13; bases outside the gene matches: 4. CDR3 sequence (DNA): TGTGCCAGCAGCTCGGGACTAGCGGGAAAACAGTTCTTC. Translation gives CASSSGLAGKQFF.

This chain links TRBV6-4 with TRBJ1-2, with 9 bases aligning to TRBD1. The CDR3 has 15 amino acids. CDR1 MRHNA and CDR2 SNTAGT come from the germline V gene. Unmatched junction bases numbered 11, after V lost 5 bases and J lost 7 bases. The CDR3 sequence is CASSPTVTGGAGYTF. CDR3 nucleotides: TGTGCCAGCAGTCCGACGGTCACAGGGGGCGCTGGCTACACCTTC.

This chain links TRBV11-2 with TRBJ1-5; the D is unclear. The germline V gene has CDR1 SGHAT and CDR2 FQNNGV. Deletions cut 5 bases from V and 2 bases from J, with 10 bases between. The length of the CDR3 is 14 residues. CDR3 residues: CASSPRIGNQPQHF. The CDR3, as DNA: TGTGCCAGCAGCCCCCGAATTGGCAATCAGCCCCAGCATTTT.